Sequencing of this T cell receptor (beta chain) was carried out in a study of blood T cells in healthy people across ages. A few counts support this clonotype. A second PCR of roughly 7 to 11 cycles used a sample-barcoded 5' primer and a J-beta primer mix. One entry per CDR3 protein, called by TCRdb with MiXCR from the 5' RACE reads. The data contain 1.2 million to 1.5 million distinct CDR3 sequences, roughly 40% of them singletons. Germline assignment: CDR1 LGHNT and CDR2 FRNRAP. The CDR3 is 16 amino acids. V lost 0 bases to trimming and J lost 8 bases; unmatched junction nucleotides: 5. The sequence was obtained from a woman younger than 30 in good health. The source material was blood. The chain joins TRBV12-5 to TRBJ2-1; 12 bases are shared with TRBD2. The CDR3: CASGLVLAGGNYEQFF. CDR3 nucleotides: TGTGCTAGTGGTTTGGTACTAGCGGGAGGAAACTATGAGCAGTTCTTC.